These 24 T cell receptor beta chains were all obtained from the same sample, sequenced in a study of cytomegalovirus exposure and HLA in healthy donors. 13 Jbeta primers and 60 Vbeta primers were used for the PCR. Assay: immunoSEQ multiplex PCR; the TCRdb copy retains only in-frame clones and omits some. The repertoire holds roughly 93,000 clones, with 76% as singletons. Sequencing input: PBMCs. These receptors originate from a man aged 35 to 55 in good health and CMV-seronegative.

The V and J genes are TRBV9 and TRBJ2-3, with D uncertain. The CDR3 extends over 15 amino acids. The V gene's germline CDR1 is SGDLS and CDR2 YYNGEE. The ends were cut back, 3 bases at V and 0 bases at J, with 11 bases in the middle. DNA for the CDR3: TGTGCCAGCAGCGATAGAGTATCAAGCACAGATACGCAGTATTTT. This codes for CASSDRVSSTDTQYF.

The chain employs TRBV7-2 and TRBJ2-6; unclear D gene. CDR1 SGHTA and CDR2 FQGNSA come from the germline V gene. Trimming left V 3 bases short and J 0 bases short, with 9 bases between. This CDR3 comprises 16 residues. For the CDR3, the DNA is TGTGCCAGCAGCTTCGTGTTCTCCTCTGGGGCCAACGTCCTGACTTTC. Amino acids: CASSFVFSSGANVLTF.

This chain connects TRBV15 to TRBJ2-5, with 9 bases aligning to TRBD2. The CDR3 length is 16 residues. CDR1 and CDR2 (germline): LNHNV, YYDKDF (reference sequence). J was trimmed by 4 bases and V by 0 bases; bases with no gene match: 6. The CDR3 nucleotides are TGTGCCACCAGCAGAGAGGGCGGGGGGGCCTCAGAGACCCAGTACTTC. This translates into CATSREGGGASETQYF. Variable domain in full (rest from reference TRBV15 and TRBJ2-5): DAMVIQNPRYQVTQFGKPVTLSCSQTLNHNVMYWYQQKSSQAPKLLFHYYDKDFNNEADTPDNFQSRRPNTSFCFLDIRSPGLGDTAMYLCATSREGGGASETQYFGPGTRLLVL.

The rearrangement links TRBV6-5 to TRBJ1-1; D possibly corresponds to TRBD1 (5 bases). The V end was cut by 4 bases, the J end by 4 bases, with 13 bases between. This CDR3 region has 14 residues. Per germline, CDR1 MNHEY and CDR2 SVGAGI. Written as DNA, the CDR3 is TGTGCCAGCAGTTCCCCCCAGGGTAGCACTGAAGCTTTCTTT. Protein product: CASSSPQGSTEAFF.

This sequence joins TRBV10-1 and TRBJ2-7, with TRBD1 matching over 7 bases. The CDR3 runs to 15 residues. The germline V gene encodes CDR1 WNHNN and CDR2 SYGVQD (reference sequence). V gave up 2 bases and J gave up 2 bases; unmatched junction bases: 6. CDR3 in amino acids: CASSETGEKTYEQYF. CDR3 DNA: TGCGCCAGCAGTGAGACAGGGGAAAAAACCTACGAGCAGTACTTC.

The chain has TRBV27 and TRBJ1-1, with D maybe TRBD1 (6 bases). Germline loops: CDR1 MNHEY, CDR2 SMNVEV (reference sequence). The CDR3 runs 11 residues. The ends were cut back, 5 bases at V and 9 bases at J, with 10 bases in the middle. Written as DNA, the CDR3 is TGTGCCAGCAGTAAAGGGGGTAAAGCTTTCTTT. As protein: CASSKGGKAFF.

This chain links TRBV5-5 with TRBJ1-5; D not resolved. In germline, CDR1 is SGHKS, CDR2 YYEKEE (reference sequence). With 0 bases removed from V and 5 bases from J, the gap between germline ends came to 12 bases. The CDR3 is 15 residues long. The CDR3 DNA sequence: TGTGCCAGCAGCTTGGCTAAAGGCGGGCATCAGCCCCAGCATTTT. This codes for CASSLAKGGHQPQHF.

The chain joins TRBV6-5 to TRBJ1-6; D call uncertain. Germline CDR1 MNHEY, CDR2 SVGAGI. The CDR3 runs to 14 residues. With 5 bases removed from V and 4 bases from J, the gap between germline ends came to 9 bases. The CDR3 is CASSTGGYNSPLHF. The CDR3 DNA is TGTGCCAGCAGTACCGGAGGATATAATTCACCCCTCCACTTT.

The CDR3 DNA follows: TGTGCCAGCAGCCTAAACAGGGGGCTATATGGCTACACCTTC. This codes for CASSLNRGLYGYTF. This chain connects TRBV5-6 to TRBJ1-2; 9 bases line up with TRBD1. The length of the CDR3 is 14 residues. The germline V gene has CDR1 SGHDT and CDR2 YYEEEE. V gave up 4 bases and J gave up 5 bases; unmatched junction bases: 6.

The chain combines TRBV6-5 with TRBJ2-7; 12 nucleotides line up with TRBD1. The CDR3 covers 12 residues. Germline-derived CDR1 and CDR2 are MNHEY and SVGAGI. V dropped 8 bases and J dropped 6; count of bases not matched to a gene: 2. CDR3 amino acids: CASGTGGGEQYF. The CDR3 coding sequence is TGTGCCAGCGGGACAGGGGGCGGCGAGCAGTACTTC.

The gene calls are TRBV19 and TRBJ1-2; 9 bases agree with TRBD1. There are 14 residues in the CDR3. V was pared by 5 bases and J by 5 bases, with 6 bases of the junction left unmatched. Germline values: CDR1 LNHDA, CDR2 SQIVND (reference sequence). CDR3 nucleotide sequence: TGTGCCAGTAGTCCCGGGACAGGGACTTATGGCTACACCTTC. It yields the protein CASSPGTGTYGYTF.

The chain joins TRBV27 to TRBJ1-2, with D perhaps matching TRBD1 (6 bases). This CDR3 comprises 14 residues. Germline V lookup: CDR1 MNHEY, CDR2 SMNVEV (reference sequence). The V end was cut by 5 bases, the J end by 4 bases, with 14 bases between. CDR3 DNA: TGTGCCAGCAGTCCGAAGACAGGTTTCTATGGCTACACCTTC. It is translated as CASSPKTGFYGYTF.

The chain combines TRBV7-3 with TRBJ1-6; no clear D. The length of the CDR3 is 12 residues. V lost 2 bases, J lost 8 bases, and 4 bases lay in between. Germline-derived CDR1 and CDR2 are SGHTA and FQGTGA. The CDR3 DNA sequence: TGTGCCAGCAGCTTATATGATTCACCCCTCCACTTT. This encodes CASSLYDSPLHF.

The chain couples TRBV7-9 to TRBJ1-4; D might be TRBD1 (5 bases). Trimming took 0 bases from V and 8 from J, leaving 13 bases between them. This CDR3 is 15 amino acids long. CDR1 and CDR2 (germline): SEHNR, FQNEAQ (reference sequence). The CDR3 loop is CASSLAGGFSEKLFF. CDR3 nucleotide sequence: TGTGCCAGCAGCTTAGCTGGGGGGTTCAGCGAAAAACTGTTTTTT.

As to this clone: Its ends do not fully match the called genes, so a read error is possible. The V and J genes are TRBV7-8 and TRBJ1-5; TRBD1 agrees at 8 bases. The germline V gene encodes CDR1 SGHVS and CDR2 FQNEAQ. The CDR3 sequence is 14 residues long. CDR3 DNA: TGTGCCAGCAGCGGCTCAGGGGGCAACCAGCCCCAGCATTTT. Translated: CASSGSGGNQPQHF. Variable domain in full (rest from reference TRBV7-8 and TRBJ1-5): GAGVSQSPRYKVAKRGQDVALRCDPISGHVSLFWYQQALGQGPEFLTYFQNEAQLDKSGLPSDRFFAERPEGSVSTLKIQRTQQEDSAVYLCASSGSGGNQPQHFGDGTRLSIL.

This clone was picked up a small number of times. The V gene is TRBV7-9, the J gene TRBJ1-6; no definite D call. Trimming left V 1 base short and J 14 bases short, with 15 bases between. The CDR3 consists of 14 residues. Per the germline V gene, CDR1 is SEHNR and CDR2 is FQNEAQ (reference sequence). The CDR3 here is CASSLEAGSGALHF. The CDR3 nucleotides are TGTGCCAGCAGCTTAGAAGCAGGATCGGGAGCCCTCCACTTT.

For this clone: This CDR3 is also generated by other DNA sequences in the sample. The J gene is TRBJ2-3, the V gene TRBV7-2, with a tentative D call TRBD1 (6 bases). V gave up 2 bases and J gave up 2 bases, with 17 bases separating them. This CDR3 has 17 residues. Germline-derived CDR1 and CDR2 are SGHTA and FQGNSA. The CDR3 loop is CASSLRSGRGFTDTQYF. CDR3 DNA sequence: TGTGCCAGCAGCTTAAGGTCTGGCAGGGGATTCACAGATACGCAGTATTTT.

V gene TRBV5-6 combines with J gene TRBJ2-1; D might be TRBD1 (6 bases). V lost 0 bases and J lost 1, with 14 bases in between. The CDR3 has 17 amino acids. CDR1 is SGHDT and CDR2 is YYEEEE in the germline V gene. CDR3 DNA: TGTGCCAGCAGCTTGGCCGGACAGATCCCATCCTACAATGAGCAGTTCTTC. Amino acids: CASSLAGQIPSYNEQFF.

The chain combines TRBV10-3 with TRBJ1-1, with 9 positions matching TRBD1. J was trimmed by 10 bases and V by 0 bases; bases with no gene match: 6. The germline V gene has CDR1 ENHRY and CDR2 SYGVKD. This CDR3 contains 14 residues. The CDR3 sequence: CAISESGQGKGAFF. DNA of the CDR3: TGTGCCATCAGTGAGTCGGGACAGGGTAAAGGAGCTTTCTTT.

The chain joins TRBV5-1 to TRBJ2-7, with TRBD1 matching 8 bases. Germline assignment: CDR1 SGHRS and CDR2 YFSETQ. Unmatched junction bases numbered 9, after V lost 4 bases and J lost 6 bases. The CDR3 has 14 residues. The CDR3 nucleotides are TGCGCCAGCAGCCCCGGGACAGGTAACCTCGAGCAGTACTTC. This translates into CASSPGTGNLEQYF.

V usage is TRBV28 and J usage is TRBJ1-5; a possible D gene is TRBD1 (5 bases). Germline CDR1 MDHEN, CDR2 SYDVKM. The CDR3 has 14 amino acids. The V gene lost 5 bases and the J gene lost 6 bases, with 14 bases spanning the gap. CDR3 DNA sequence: TGTGCCAGCAGTCCCGGTGGAGGGGTTCAGCCCCAGCATTTT. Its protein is CASSPGGGVQPQHF.

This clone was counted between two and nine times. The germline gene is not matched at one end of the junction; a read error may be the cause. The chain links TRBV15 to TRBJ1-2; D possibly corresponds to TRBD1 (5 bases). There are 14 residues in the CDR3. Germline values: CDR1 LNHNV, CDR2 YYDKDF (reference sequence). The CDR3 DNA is TGTGCCACCAGCAGAGATCGAAGAACGGGGGAAATGCCGTTT. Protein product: CATSRDRRTGEMPF.

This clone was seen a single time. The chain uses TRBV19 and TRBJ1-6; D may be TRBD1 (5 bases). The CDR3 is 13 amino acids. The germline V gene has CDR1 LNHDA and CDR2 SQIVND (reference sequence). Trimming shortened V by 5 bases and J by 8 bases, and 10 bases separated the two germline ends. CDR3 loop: CASSPSGYSPLHF. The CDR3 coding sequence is TGTGCCAGTAGTCCATCAGGGTATTCACCCCTCCACTTT.

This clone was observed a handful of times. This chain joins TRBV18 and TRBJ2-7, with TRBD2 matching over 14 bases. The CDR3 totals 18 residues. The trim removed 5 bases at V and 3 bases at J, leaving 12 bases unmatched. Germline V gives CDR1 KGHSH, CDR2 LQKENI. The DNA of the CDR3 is TGTGCCAGCTCATCGACCGGGACTAGCGGGGGCCGAAGCTACGAGCAGTACTTC. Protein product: CASSSTGTSGGRSYEQYF.